The 11 T cell receptor beta chains below all came from one sample that was sequenced in a study of T cells after yellow fever vaccination. TCRdb used MiXCR to reprocess the 5' RACE reads, holding one entry per CDR3 protein. The sample comprises 310,000 or so distinct CDR3 sequences, roughly 3.5% of which are singletons, and around 20% rests with the top ten. Sequencing was performed on PBMCs, taken on the day of the yellow fever booster vaccination. Every receptor here comes from a man aged 18-30 years who received the YFV17D yellow fever vaccine.

The table lists this clonotype with many counts. This chain connects TRBV5-1 to TRBJ1-4; 9 bases map to TRBD1. V lost 5 bases, J lost 7 bases, and 6 bases stayed unmatched. The germline V gene encodes CDR1 SGHRS and CDR2 YFSETQ. The CDR3 is 14 amino acids. The CDR3 bases are TGCGCCAGCAGGGGACAGGGCAATGGTGAAAAACTGTTTTTT. This gives the protein CASRGQGNGEKLFF.

The chain is built from TRBV25-1 and TRBJ2-3; possibly TRBD2 for D (7 bases). This CDR3 is built from 15 residues. V dropped 1 base and J dropped 6 bases, with 14 bases sitting between them. CDR1 and CDR2 (germline): MGHDK, SYGVNS. The DNA of the CDR3 is TGTGCCAGCAGTGAATGGGGGGGGCGCCGGGATACGCAGTATTTT. Encoded protein: CASSEWGGRRDTQYF.

This clonotype was seen only a few times. The chain recombines TRBV4-3 with TRBJ2-3; D not resolved. Germline V gene data show CDR1 as LGHNA and CDR2 as YSLEER. CDR3 length: 11 amino acids. V lost 0 bases and J 7 bases, leaving 2 bases between the germline ends. CDR3 nucleotides: TGCGCCAGCAGCCAAGATTATACGCAGTATTTT. As protein: CASSQDYTQYF.

This rearrangement joins TRBV20-1 to TRBJ2-7, with 11 bases that match TRBD2. Looked up from germline, CDR1 is DFQATT and CDR2 is SNEGSKA (reference sequence). The CDR3 covers 11 residues. CDR3 in amino acids: CRGLAGYEQYF. The CDR3 region has the DNA TGCAGAGGACTAGCGGGCTACGAGCAGTACTTC.

This chain joins TRBV5-1 and TRBJ2-5, with 9 bases lining up with TRBD1. This CDR3 is 14 amino acids long. The V segment lost 4 bases and the J segment 5 bases; nucleotides outside the gene matches: 6. Germline-derived CDR1 and CDR2 are SGHRS and YFSETQ. The CDR3 here is CASSVRDRVETQYF. CDR3 nucleotide sequence: TGCGCCAGCAGCGTCCGGGACAGGGTGGAGACCCAGTACTTC.

This clonotype was detected many times. The V call is TRBV5-1, the J call TRBJ2-5; 9 positions match TRBD1. The CDR3 is made up of 14 amino acids. CDR1 and CDR2 (germline): SGHRS, YFSETQ. V lost 2 bases, J lost 5 bases, and 4 bases stayed unmatched. The CDR3 here is CASSLGQGSETQYF. Here the CDR3 DNA reads TGCGCCAGCAGCTTAGGACAGGGGAGCGAGACCCAGTACTTC.

The CDR3 sequence: CASSSQGAHSPLHF. CDR3 nucleotides: TGTGCCAGCAGTTCACAGGGGGCGCATTCACCCCTCCACTTT. The chain links TRBV7-2 to TRBJ1-6; 9 nucleotides align to TRBD1. J was trimmed by 8 bases and V by 6 bases; bases with no gene match: 5. This CDR3 region has 14 residues. Germline values: CDR1 SGHTA, CDR2 FQGNSA.

This clonotype was found a few times. This chain uses TRBV19 with TRBJ2-7, with 8 bases matching TRBD2. CDR3 length: 13 residues. Germline V gives CDR1 LNHDA, CDR2 SQIVND (reference sequence). Trimming removed 3 bases from V and 4 bases from J; junction bases left unmatched: 2. The CDR3 loop reads CASSITSGYEQYV. CDR3 DNA: TGTGCCAGTAGTATTACTAGCGGATACGAGCAGTACGTC.

This clonotype was seen ten or more times. The gene calls are TRBV5-5 and TRBJ2-7; no clear D gene. Per germline, CDR1 SGHKS and CDR2 YYEKEE (reference sequence). This CDR3 is 14 amino acids long. The V end lost 0 bases, the J end lost 0 bases, and 7 bases lay between the germline ends. The CDR3 nucleotides are TGTGCCAGCAGCTTGGGAGCCCTCTCCTACGAGCAGTACTTC. Translation gives CASSLGALSYEQYF.

The sample holds a few counts of this clonotype. The chain is built from TRBV20-1 and TRBJ1-2, with D perhaps TRBD1 (5 bases). The germline V gene encodes CDR1 DFQATT and CDR2 SNEGSKA (reference sequence). Deletions cut 3 bases from V and 6 bases from J, with 5 bases between. The CDR3 has 10 amino acids. As DNA, the CDR3 is TGCAGTGCTAGGACAGATGGCTACACCTTC. It is translated as CSARTDGYTF.

The chain couples TRBV6-2 or TRBV6-3 to TRBJ1-2; D gene ambiguous. V gave up 0 bases and J gave up 0 bases, with 11 bases separating them. The CDR3 totals 16 residues. CDR1 is MNHEY and CDR2 is SVGEGT in the germline V gene. Here the CDR3 DNA reads TGTGCCAGCAGTTACTCTACCAGTCGAGCTAACTATGGCTACACCTTC. Its protein is CASSYSTSRANYGYTF.